This T cell receptor (beta chain) was documented in a study of blood T cell repertoires in COVID-19. CDR1 is SGHTA and CDR2 is FQGNSA in the germline V gene. Between the trimmed V and J ends, which lost 1 base and 2 bases, there was a span of 12 bases. This CDR3 is 15 amino acids long. Profiling relied on immunoSEQ multiplex PCR, and the TCRdb table lists in-frame clones only, not all of them. Altogether about 87,000 clones are present, about 90% being singletons, with the ten largest covering approximately 7%. V is TRBV7-2 and J is TRBJ2-7, with a tentative D call TRBD2 (5 bases). This sequence was found in a young man with COVID-19, enrolled during active disease. Sequencing was done on a sample of peripheral blood. The CDR3 DNA is TGTGCCAGCAGCTTAGATAGCGTGGATACCTACGAGCAGTACTTC. Translated, it gives CASSLDSVDTYEQYF.